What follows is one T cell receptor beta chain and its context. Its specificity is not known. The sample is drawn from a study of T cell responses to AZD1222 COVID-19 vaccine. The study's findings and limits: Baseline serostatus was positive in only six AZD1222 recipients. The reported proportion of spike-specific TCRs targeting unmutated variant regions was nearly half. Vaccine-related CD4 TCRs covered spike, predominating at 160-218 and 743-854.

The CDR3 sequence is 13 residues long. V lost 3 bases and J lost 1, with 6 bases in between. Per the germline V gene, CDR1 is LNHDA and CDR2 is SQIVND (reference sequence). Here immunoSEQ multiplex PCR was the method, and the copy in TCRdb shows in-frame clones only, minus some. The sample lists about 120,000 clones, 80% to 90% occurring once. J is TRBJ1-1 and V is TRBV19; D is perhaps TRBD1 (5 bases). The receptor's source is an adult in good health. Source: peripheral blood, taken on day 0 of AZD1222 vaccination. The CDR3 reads CASSIGANTEAFF. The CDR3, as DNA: TGTGCCAGTAGTATCGGGGCGAACACTGAAGCTTTCTTT.